This TCR beta chain is drawn from a study of metastatic and nonmetastatic thyroid tumors. Study summary: Repertoires of blood and of tissue (tumor or nodule) from malignant and benign thyroid patients were compared.

This clone was seen repeatedly, ten times or more. Its target is not known. Germline CDR1 is WSHSY and CDR2 is SAAADI. V gave up 4 bases and J gave up 2 bases; unmatched junction bases: 6. The CDR3 covers 15 residues. Treatment of any kind had been given to no patient before thyroid surgery. In the study's own analysis: Variation in CDR3 across clinicopathological groups served as the basis for constructing a distant-metastasis classifier in papillary thyroid cancer. TCRdb reprocessed the PCR reads via MiXCR. The V and J calls and clone size are TCRdb's, not the authors'. The data show more than 12,000 clones, with about 29% seen just once and roughly 52% held by the top ten. Study-wide findings and caveats: Malignant tumors reportedly showed significantly higher TCR beta diversity than benign nodules in both blood and tumor.

The source is a male donor with papillary thyroid cancer or a benign thyroid nodule (not recorded which). Some clones in this sample may be carry-over from other donors' samples. The chain employs TRBV10-2 and TRBJ2-3; 7 nucleotides align to TRBD1. Sequenced material: tumor tissue. CDR3 nucleotide sequence: TGCGCCAGCAGTGCCACGACAGGGCCCACAGATACGCAGTATTTT. Protein: CASSATTGPTDTQYF.